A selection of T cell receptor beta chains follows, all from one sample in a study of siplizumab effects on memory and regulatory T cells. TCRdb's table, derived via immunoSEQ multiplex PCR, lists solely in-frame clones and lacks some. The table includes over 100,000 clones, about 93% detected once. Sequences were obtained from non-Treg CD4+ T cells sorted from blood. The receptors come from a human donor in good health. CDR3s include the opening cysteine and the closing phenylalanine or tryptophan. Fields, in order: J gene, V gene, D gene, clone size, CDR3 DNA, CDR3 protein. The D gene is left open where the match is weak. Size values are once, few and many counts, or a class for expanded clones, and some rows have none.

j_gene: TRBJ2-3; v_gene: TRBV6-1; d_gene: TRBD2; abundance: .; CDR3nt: TGTGCCAGCAGTGAAGTGCTAGCGGGGCTTCTCACAGATACGCAGTATTTT; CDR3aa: CASSEVLAGLLTDTQYF
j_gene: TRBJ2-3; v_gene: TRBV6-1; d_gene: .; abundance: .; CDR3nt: TGTGCCAGCAGTGCGAGAGGGGGGGCCTACACAGATACGCAGTATTTT; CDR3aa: CASSARGGAYTDTQYF
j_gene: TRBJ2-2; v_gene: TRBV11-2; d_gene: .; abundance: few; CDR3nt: TGTGCCAGCGCACAGAACACCGGGGAGCTGTTTTTT; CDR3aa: CASAQNTGELFF
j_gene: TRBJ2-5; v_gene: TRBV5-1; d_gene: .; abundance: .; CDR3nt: TGCGCCAGCAGCTGGGGTTTCGAAGAGACCCAGTACTTC; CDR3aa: CASSWGFEETQYF
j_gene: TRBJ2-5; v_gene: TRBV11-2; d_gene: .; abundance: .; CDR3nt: TGTGCCAGCAGCTTAAACAGCCAAGAGACCCAGTACTTC; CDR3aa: CASSLNSQETQYF
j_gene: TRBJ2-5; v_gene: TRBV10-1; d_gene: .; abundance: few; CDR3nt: TGCGCCAGCAGTGAGTCTGGAGACCGTCATCAGTACTTC; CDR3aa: CASSESGDRHQYF
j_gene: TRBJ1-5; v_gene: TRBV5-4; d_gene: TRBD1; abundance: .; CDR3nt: TGTGCCAGCAGCAGCTTCGGAACAGGGGAACAGCCCCAGCATTTT; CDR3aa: CASSSFGTGEQPQHF
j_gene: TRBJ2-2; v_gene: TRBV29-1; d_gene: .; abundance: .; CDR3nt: TGCAGCGTTGGGGCCTCGTTGAGGGGGGAGCTGTTTTTT; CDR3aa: CSVGASLRGELFF
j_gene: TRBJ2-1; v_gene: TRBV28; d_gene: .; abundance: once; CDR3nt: TGTGCCAGCAGTTTATCCGGGTTTGAGCAGTTCTTC; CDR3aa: CASSLSGFEQFF
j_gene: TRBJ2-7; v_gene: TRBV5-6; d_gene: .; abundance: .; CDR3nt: TGTGCCAGCAGCTCCGGCAGAGGGACCTACGAGCAGTACTTC; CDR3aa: CASSSGRGTYEQYF
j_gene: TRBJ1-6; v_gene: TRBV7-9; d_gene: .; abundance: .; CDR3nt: TGTGCCAGCAGCTTAGCCGCCGCAGGGGCATCACCCCTCCACTTT; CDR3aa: CASSLAAAGASPLHF
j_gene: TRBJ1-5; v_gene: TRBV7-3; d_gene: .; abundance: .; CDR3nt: TGTGCCAGTAGTCAGCCCCAGCATTTT; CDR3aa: CASSQPQHF
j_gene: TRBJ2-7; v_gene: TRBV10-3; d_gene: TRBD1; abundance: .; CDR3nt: TGTGCCATCAGTGTAGGACAGGGGGCCTACGAGCAGTACTTC; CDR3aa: CAISVGQGAYEQYF
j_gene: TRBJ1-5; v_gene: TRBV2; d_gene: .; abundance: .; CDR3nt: TGTGCCAGCAGGGGCGAGGGTTCGGTTCAGCCCCAGCATTTT; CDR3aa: CASRGEGSVQPQHF
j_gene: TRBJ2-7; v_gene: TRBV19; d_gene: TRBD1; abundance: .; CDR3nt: TGTGCCAGTAGTTCCGGGACAGGGCTTGTCTTC; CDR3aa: CASSSGTGLVF
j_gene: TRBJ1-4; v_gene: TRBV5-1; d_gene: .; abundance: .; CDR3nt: TGCGCCAGCAGCTCACAGGGAGGTTCTAATGAAAAACTGTTTTTT; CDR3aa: CASSSQGGSNEKLFF
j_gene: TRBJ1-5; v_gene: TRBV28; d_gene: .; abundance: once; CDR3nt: TGTGCCAGCAGTTTCGCCAGGGGAGGGAATCAGCCCCAGCATTTT; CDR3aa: CASSFARGGNQPQHF
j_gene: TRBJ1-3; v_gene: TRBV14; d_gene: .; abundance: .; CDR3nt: TGTGCCAGCAGCCAAAATTTCAACACCATATATTTT; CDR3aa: CASSQNFNTIYF
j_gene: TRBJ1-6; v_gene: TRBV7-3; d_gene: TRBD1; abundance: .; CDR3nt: TGTGCCAGCAGCTTAGGGGACAGGTATAATTCACCCCTCCACTTT; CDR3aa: CASSLGDRYNSPLHF
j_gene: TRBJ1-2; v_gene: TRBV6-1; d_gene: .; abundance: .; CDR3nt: TGTGCCAGCAGTAGTGTGGGCGGCTACACCTTC; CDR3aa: CASSSVGGYTF
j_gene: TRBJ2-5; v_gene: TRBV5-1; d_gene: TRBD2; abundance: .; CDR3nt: TGCGCCAGCAGCTTGGCGGGGGGTGCAGAGACCCAGTACTTC; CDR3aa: CASSLAGGAETQYF
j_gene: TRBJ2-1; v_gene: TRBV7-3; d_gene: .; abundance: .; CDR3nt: TGTGCCAGCAGCTTAGGGGGCACTTCCTACAATGAGCAGTTCTTC; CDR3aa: CASSLGGTSYNEQFF
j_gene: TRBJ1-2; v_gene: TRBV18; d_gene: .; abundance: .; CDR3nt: TGTGCCAGCTCACCGGACCGTAACTATGGCTACACCTTC; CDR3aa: CASSPDRNYGYTF
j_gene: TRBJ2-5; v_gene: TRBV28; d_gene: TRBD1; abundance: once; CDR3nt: TGTGCCAGCAGTTTGACAGGGGGCATGGAGACCCAGTACTTC; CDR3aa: CASSLTGGMETQYF